Each of the 17 T cell receptor beta chains below was sequenced from the same sample in a study of T-cell memory formation after mild COVID-19. From the 5' RACE reads, TCRdb called clonotypes with MiXCR, one entry per CDR3 protein. The sample lists 300,000 to 400,000 distinct CDR3 sequences; 25% to 30% were seen once. Source material: PBMCs or a T cell subset sorted from them (not recorded which). These receptors were taken from an adult woman who had mild COVID-19 (a few samples of this study predate the infection). Cell type and time point are not known.

The rearrangement links TRBV7-2 to TRBJ2-7, with 8 bases lining up with TRBD2. V gave up 5 bases and J gave up 2 bases; unmatched junction bases: 11. The germline CDR1 and CDR2 sequences are SGHTA and FQGNSA. The CDR3 is 16 amino acids. The CDR3 DNA sequence: TGTGCCAGCAGCCCCAGTCTAGCGGGCTTGCCCTACGAGCAGTACTTC. The encoded protein is CASSPSLAGLPYEQYF.

This clonotype was seen a few times. The DNA for the CDR3 is TGTGCCAGCAGCCAAGTTGGCGCGGGAGGCCATACGCAGTATTTT. The encoded protein is CASSQVGAGGHTQYF. The V and J genes are TRBV3-1 and TRBJ2-3, with 8 bases aligning to TRBD2. The ends lost 1 base at V and 7 bases at J; junction bases unmatched: 7. The germline V gene encodes CDR1 LGHDT and CDR2 YNNKEL (reference sequence). The CDR3 extends over 15 amino acids.

CDR3 sequence reads: CASSPQERSSYEQYF. CDR3 nucleotides: TGTGCCAGCTCACCACAGGAGCGGAGCTCCTACGAGCAGTACTTC. J is TRBJ2-7 and V is TRBV18; weak D call: TRBD2 (5 bases). Germline V gene sequence: CDR1 KGHSH, CDR2 LQKENI. The V end was cut by 1 base, the J end by 0 bases, with 10 bases between. This CDR3 has 15 amino acids.

V gene TRBV5-6 combines with J gene TRBJ2-6; the match to TRBD1 covers 12 bases. The germline V gene has CDR1 SGHDT and CDR2 YYEEEE. This CDR3 contains 17 residues. V shed 3 bases and J 3 bases; nucleotides not matched to a gene: 4. CDR3 sequence reads: CASSSGQGALGANVLTF. The CDR3 coding sequence is TGTGCCAGCAGCTCGGGACAGGGGGCGCTTGGGGCCAACGTCCTGACTTTC.

The V call is TRBV24-1, the J call TRBJ2-3; TRBD2 is a possible D gene (5 bases). Germline values: CDR1 KGHDR, CDR2 SFDVKD. V dropped 6 bases and J dropped 5 bases, with 14 bases sitting between them. CDR3 size: 14 residues. The CDR3 spells CATSPELGGDTQYF. As DNA, the CDR3 is TGTGCCACCAGTCCCGAGCTCGGAGGAGATACGCAGTATTTT.

This clonotype showed up just a few times. CDR3 in amino acids: CASSETSGSPGEQYF. CDR3 in DNA: TGTGCCAGCAGTGAAACTAGCGGGAGCCCCGGGGAGCAGTACTTC. This chain links TRBV25-1 with TRBJ2-7; 11 bases are shared with TRBD2. The CDR3 extends over 15 amino acids. Looked up from germline, CDR1 is MGHDK and CDR2 is SYGVNS. Trimming at V came to 2 bases and at J to 7 bases, leaving 7 bases not matched to a gene.

This clonotype came up many times. This sequence joins TRBV29-1 and TRBJ2-7; the D is unclear. CDR1 and CDR2 from the germline V gene are SQVTM and ANQGSEA. The ends were cut back, 0 bases at V and 1 base at J, with 4 bases in the middle. The CDR3 spans 12 residues. CDR3 loop: CSVEDGSYEQYF. The CDR3 DNA follows: TGCAGCGTTGAAGACGGGTCCTACGAGCAGTACTTC.

The rearrangement joins TRBV6-1 to TRBJ1-5, with TRBD1 matching 8 bases. Germline V gene sequence: CDR1 MNHNS, CDR2 SASEGT. V was pared by 3 bases and J by 6 bases, with 4 bases of the junction left unmatched. This CDR3 comprises 14 residues. The CDR3: CASSDRGLGQPQHF. The CDR3, as DNA: TGTGCCAGCAGTGACAGGGGGCTGGGTCAGCCCCAGCATTTT.

This clonotype occurred a few times. The rearrangement uses TRBV9 and TRBJ2-5; tentative D call: TRBD1 (6 bases). Trimming took 0 bases from V and 6 from J, leaving 18 bases between them. This CDR3 contains 16 residues. In germline, CDR1 is SGDLS, CDR2 YYNGEE. CDR3 sequence reads: CASSVGRDTPGKTQYF. DNA of the CDR3: TGTGCCAGCAGCGTAGGCCGGGACACCCCGGGAAAGACCCAGTACTTC.

This clonotype was seen more than once but under ten times. J is TRBJ2-7 and V is TRBV7-9; maybe TRBD1 (6 bases). The V end lost 6 bases, the J end lost 6 bases, and 21 bases lay between the germline ends. The CDR3 has 15 residues. Germline V lookup: CDR1 SEHNR, CDR2 FQNEAQ (reference sequence). The CDR3 spells CASSLTGNRVAEQYF. In DNA, the CDR3 is TGTGCCAGCAGTCTGACGGGGAACAGGGTGGCCGAGCAGTACTTC.

The gene calls are TRBV7-2 and TRBJ2-7; a weak D match, TRBD2 (7 bases). The germline V gene has CDR1 SGHTA and CDR2 FQGNSA. The CDR3 extends over 14 amino acids. Trimming took 3 bases from V and 3 from J, leaving 12 bases between them. CDR3 nucleotide sequence: TGTGCCAGCAGCTTGATGGGAGGGGGCTACGAGCAGTACTTC. This sequence encodes CASSLMGGGYEQYF.

This rearrangement joins TRBV27 to TRBJ1-1; 8 bases align to TRBD1. Germline lookup yields CDR1 MNHEY and CDR2 SMNVEV (reference sequence). The CDR3 contains 16 residues. V lost 5 bases, J lost 0 bases, and 8 bases stayed unmatched. CDR3 DNA sequence: TGTGCCAGCAGTCCTCGACAGGGGTTGATGAACACTGAAGCTTTCTTT. Translated: CASSPRQGLMNTEAFF.

In its sample, this clonotype was seen a few times. The chain employs TRBV7-9 and TRBJ2-7; D tentatively fits TRBD1 or TRBD2 (6 bases each). The CDR3 is made up of 15 amino acids. V shed 6 bases and J shed 7 bases, with 22 bases lying between them. The germline gives CDR1 SEHNR, CDR2 FQNEAQ (reference sequence). The CDR3 region has the DNA TGTGCCAGCAGACAACCTGACAGGCCCCGGGGGGAGCAGTACTTC. Translation gives CASRQPDRPRGEQYF.

This sequence joins TRBV3-1 and TRBJ2-1, with 15 bases fitting TRBD2. Looked up from germline, CDR1 is LGHDT and CDR2 is YNNKEL (reference sequence). V lost 6 bases, J lost 15 bases, and 12 bases stayed unmatched. The CDR3 extends over 15 amino acids. CDR3 coding DNA: TGTGCCAGCAGTAGGGTAGGGACTAGCGGGGGGTCCTCGTTCTTC. Protein sequence: CASSRVGTSGGSSFF.

This clonotype was seen repeatedly, ten times or more. V usage is TRBV5-1 and J usage is TRBJ2-1, with 7 bases matching TRBD2. Germline values: CDR1 SGHRS, CDR2 YFSETQ. V was clipped by 4 bases and J by 6 bases; unmatched bases: 7. The CDR3 consists of 14 residues. The CDR3 DNA follows: TGCGCCAGCAGCCGGGCGGGGGACCTCAATGAGCAGTTCTTC. Residues: CASSRAGDLNEQFF.

The gene calls are TRBV12-3 or TRBV12-4 and TRBJ1-2, with 7 bases that match TRBD1. The CDR3 spans 14 residues. With 7 bases clipped from V and 2 bases from J, the junction kept 7 bases outside the gene matches. This CDR3 reads CASTRTGGNYGYTF. Written as DNA, the CDR3 is TGTGCCAGCACCCGGACAGGCGGGAACTATGGCTACACCTTC.

This chain joins TRBV18 and TRBJ2-7, with D perhaps matching TRBD2 (5 bases). Germline assignment: CDR1 KGHSH and CDR2 LQKENI. V was clipped by 1 base and J by 2 bases, with 12 bases between them. The CDR3 contains 15 residues. The CDR3 DNA reads TGTGCCAGCTCACCACTGGAGGCAGTTACCTACGAGCAGTACTTC. It encodes CASSPLEAVTYEQYF.